These 6 T cell receptor beta chains originate from one sample sequenced in a study of shared clonotypes between healthy human individuals. Positively selected for CCR7, the CD45RO-negative cells used as naive CD8 cells excluded terminally differentiated effector memory CD45RA+ cells. Using immunoSEQ multiplex PCR, the repertoire was profiled, and TCRdb retains in-frame clones only, with some absent. The table records around 2,000,000 clones, about 92% of them present only once. Source material: naive CD8+ T cells from PBMCs. These receptors were collected from a young man in good health. Some clones in this sample may be carry-over from other donors' samples.

The chain recombines TRBV7-2 with TRBJ2-5; possibly TRBD2 for D (7 bases). This CDR3 is built from 17 residues. V was clipped by 5 bases and J by 1 base, with 20 bases between them. The germline V gene encodes CDR1 SGHTA and CDR2 FQGNSA. CDR3 DNA: TGTGCCAGCAGCAACATCCCTTCAGGGGAGGGCCAAGAGACCCAGTACTTC. This sequence encodes CASSNIPSGEGQETQYF. Drawing the rest from reference TRBV7-2 and TRBJ2-5, the complete variable domain is GAGVSQSPSNKVTEKGKDVELRCDPISGHTALYWYRQSLGQGLEFLIYFQGNSAPDKSGLPSDRFSAERTGGSVSTLTIQRTQQEDSAVYLCASSNIPSGEGQETQYFGPGTRLLVL.

The CDR3 DNA reads as TGTGCCAGCAGCCCCTTTGGCGGGGGGACTGAAGCTTTCTTT. Its protein is CASSPFGGGTEAFF. V and J are TRBV6-6 and TRBJ1-1; D perhaps matches TRBD1 (5 bases). This CDR3 has 14 amino acids. Germline-derived CDR1 and CDR2 are MNHNY and SVGAGI (reference sequence). V was clipped by 6 bases and J by 5 bases, with 16 bases between them.

This rearrangement joins TRBV9 to TRBJ2-5; perhaps TRBD1 as D (5 bases). Germline values: CDR1 SGDLS, CDR2 YYNGEE. This CDR3 contains 14 residues. The V end lost 3 bases, the J end lost 5 bases, and 14 bases lay between the germline ends. CDR3 region: CASSDRAGPETQYF. The CDR3 nucleotides read TGTGCCAGCAGCGATCGGGCAGGGCCTGAGACCCAGTACTTC.

The J gene is TRBJ2-5, the V gene TRBV28, with a possible D match to TRBD1 (5 bases). Germline loops: CDR1 MDHEN, CDR2 SYDVKM. V shed 1 base and J shed 4 bases, with 16 bases lying between them. The CDR3 contains 16 residues. DNA for the CDR3: TGTGCCAGCAGTTTATTGGGCAGGGTGTTCGGAGAGACCCAGTACTTC. It yields the protein CASSLLGRVFGETQYF.

The CDR3 bases are TGCGCCAGCAGCTTGGTGGCGGGGACACTCCACGAGCAGTACTTC. Amino acid sequence: CASSLVAGTLHEQYF. V is TRBV5-1 and J is TRBJ2-7; D assignment may be TRBD1 or TRBD2 (6 bases each). Germline V gene data show CDR1 as SGHRS and CDR2 as YFSETQ. The CDR3 length is 15 residues. The V and J ends lost 0 bases and 5 bases respectively, with 15 bases between them.

The chain links TRBV10-3 to TRBJ2-7; the D is unclear. Germline V gene sequence: CDR1 ENHRY, CDR2 SYGVKD. The CDR3 loop spans 14 amino acids. The V end was cut by 3 bases, the J end by 9 bases, with 18 bases between. CDR3 amino acids: CAISDRTDHPGQYF. The CDR3 DNA is TGTGCCATCAGTGACAGGACGGACCACCCGGGGCAGTACTTC.